The rows below give T cell receptor beta chains drawn from one sample of a study. TCRdb re-called the 5' RACE reads through MiXCR, storing one row per CDR3 protein. The sample includes tens of thousands of distinct CDR3 sequences, more than 25% of them seen just once. Sequenced: naive CD4+ T cells sorted from blood. The receptors derive from a female donor with breast cancer. Each CDR3 is given with its conserved first and last residue. A D gene is named only where the DNA matches it firmly. Expanded clones are given a class, and other clones once, few, many or no size at all.

J	D	size	V	DNA	CDR3
TRBJ2-1	TRBD1	NA	TRBV20-1	TGCAGTGCCACCAGGGGGCAAAGGTTTTCGTCTTACAATGAGCAGTTCTTC	CSATRGQRFSSYNEQFF
TRBJ2-7	NA	few	TRBV18	TGTGCCAGCTCATCCTCCTACGAGCAGTACTTC	CASSSSYEQYF
TRBJ2-5	NA	few	TRBV5-1	TGCGCCAGCAGCTTAATATCACGGGTGGAAGAGACCCAGTACTTC	CASSLISRVEETQYF
TRBJ2-5	NA	NA	TRBV5-1	TGCGCCAGCAGCTTGGACCCCGTTGAGCGCCATAATACCCAGTACTTC	CASSLDPVERHNTQYF
TRBJ2-3	TRBD2	NA	TRBV9	TGTGCCAGCAGCGTAGAGCCTAGCGGGAGGTATACAGATACGCAGTATTTT	CASSVEPSGRYTDTQYF
TRBJ2-4	TRBD2	NA	TRBV3-1	TGTGCCAGCAGCCAAGTCCTAGCGGGATGGGGCAAAAACATTCAGTACTTC	CASSQVLAGWGKNIQYF
TRBJ2-2	TRBD2	few	TRBV9	TGTGCCAGCAGCGTTCAAGCGGGAGGCACCGGGGGGCTGTTTTTT	CASSVQAGGTGGLFF
TRBJ2-7	NA	few	TRBV19	TGTGCCAGTAGTATAGATCGCCAGAAAACTCGGGAGCAGTACTTC	CASSIDRQKTREQYF
TRBJ2-7	NA	few	TRBV6-6	TGTGCCAGCAGTTTGGGGAACTCCTACGAGCAGTACTTC	CASSLGNSYEQYF
TRBJ1-5	TRBD1	few	TRBV12-3/TRBV12-4	TGTGCCAGCAGAACCGGGACAGCTAATCAGCCCCAGCATTTT	CASRTGTANQPQHF
TRBJ2-1	TRBD2	NA	TRBV20-1	TGCAGTGCCTCGGGGGGTAGATTGGATGAGCAGTTCTTC	CSASGGRLDEQFF
TRBJ2-1	NA	few	TRBV13	TGTGCCAGCAGGGAAGTGGGGAATGAGCAGTTCTTC	CASREVGNEQFF
TRBJ1-1	NA	few	TRBV28	TGTGCCAGCAGTTCCCCGGGGGTGAACACTGAAGCTTTCTTT	CASSSPGVNTEAFF
TRBJ1-4	TRBD1	many	TRBV5-1	TGCGCCAGCAGCCCGGGACAGGGAGGAGAAAAACTGTTTTTT	CASSPGQGGEKLFF
TRBJ1-1	TRBD1	NA	TRBV25-1	TGTGCCAGCAGACCAAACAGGGGGAACACTGAAGCTTTCTTT	CASRPNRGNTEAFF
TRBJ2-3	NA	medium-sized	TRBV27	TGTGCCAGCAAAGTCCGTAGCACAGATACGCAGTATTTT	CASKVRSTDTQYF
TRBJ1-1	NA	few	TRBV7-8	TGTGCCAGCAGCCCCAGGAGAGGGGGCACTGAAGCTTTCTTT	CASSPRRGGTEAFF
TRBJ1-1	NA	NA	TRBV6-4	TGTGCCAGCAGTGAGTTTCCGCAGGTCACTGAAGCTTTCTTT	CASSEFPQVTEAFF
TRBJ2-7	NA	many	TRBV29-1	TGCAGCGTTGAAACCCAGGGAGAAGGGGAGCAGTACTTC	CSVETQGEGEQYF
TRBJ2-2	NA	NA	TRBV4-2	TGTGCCAGCAGCCAAGGGAGAAGAGACACCGGGGAGCTGTTTTTT	CASSQGRRDTGELFF
TRBJ2-2	NA	few	TRBV20-1	TGCAGTGCTAGATCTTGGTGGCCGAACACCGGGGAGCTGTTTTTT	CSARSWWPNTGELFF
TRBJ2-3	NA	many	TRBV29-1	TGCAGCGTTGAAGCGGTCCTACACACAGATACGCAGTATTTT	CSVEAVLHTDTQYF
TRBJ2-1	NA	few	TRBV3-1	TGTGCCAGCAGCCCCCTCTCGGGGAGTTACAATGAGCAGTTCTTC	CASSPLSGSYNEQFF
TRBJ1-2	NA	NA	TRBV7-9	TGTGTCAGCAGCTTAGTCACAGTAGGTGGCTACACCTTC	CVSSLVTVGGYTF
TRBJ2-2	NA	many	TRBV5-1	TGCGCCACCGCGGAGACTCCGAACACCGGGGAGCTGTTTTTT	CATAETPNTGELFF
TRBJ2-3	NA	NA	TRBV4-2	TGTGCCAGCAGCCAAGTGAGGGGGGCAACAGATACGCAGTATTTT	CASSQVRGATDTQYF
TRBJ1-2	NA	NA	TRBV4-2	TGTGCCAGCAGCCAGGAACAGGGTTACTATGGCTACACCTTC	CASSQEQGYYGYTF
TRBJ2-5	TRBD2	few	TRBV6-5	TGTGCCAGCAGTTACGGCGGGACTAGCGGACAAGAGACCCAGTACTTC	CASSYGGTSGQETQYF
TRBJ2-7	NA	large	TRBV7-2	TGTGCCAGCAGCTTACCTGCGCAGCAGCAGTACTTC	CASSLPAQQQYF
TRBJ1-5	NA	many	TRBV6-2/TRBV6-3	TGTGCCAGCACCGACGGGGGGAATCAGCCCCAGCATTTT	CASTDGGNQPQHF
TRBJ2-1	TRBD2	NA	TRBV6-5	TGTACCAGCAATAGCGGGGACTCCTACAATGAGCAGTTCTTC	CTSNSGDSYNEQFF
TRBJ1-4	NA	NA	TRBV5-1	TGCGCCAGCAGCTTGGGACAGCGTAAAGATGAAAAACTGTTTTTT	CASSLGQRKDEKLFF
TRBJ1-4	NA	NA	TRBV12-3/TRBV12-4	TGTGCCAGCAGAAGACAGGAGTTTAATGAAAAACTGTTTTTT	CASRRQEFNEKLFF